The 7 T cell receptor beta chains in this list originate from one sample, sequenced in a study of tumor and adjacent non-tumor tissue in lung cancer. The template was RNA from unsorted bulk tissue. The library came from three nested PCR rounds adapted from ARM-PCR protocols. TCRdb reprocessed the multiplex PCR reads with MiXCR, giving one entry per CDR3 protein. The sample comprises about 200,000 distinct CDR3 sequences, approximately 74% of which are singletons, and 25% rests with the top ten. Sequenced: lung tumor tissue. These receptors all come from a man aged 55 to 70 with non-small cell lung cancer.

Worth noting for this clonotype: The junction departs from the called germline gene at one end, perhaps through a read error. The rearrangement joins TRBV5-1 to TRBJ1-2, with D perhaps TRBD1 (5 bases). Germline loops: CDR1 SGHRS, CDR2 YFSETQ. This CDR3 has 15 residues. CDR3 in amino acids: CASSGGTSIGYSYTF. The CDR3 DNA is TGCGCCAGCAGCGGCGGGACCTCGATAGGCTATAGCTACACCTTC.

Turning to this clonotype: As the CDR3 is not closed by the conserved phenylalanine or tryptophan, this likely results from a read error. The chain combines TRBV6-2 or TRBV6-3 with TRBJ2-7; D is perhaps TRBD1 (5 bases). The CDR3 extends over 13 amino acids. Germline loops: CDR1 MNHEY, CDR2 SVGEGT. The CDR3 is CASSYSDTYEQYI. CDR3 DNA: TGTGCAAGCAGTTACTCGGACACCTACGAGCAGTACATC.

As DNA, the CDR3 is TGTGCCAGCAGTGACAGGGCACCCTACGAGCAGTACTTC. Translation gives CASSDRAPYEQYF. V gene TRBV6-1 combines with J gene TRBJ2-7; TRBD1 is a possible D gene (5 bases). Trimming took 3 bases from V and 2 from J, leaving 8 bases between them. The CDR3 is made up of 13 amino acids. Germline values: CDR1 MNHNS, CDR2 SASEGT.

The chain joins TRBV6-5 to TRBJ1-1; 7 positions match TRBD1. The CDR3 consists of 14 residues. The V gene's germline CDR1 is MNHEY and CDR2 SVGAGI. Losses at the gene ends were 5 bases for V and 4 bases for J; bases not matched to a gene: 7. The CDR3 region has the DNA TGTGCCAGCAGTACGACAGGGCCATGCACTGAAGCTTTCTTT. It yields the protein CASSTTGPCTEAFF.

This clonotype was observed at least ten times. CDR3 DNA: TGTGCCAGCAGCTTAGCTGCGTTCCAAGAGACCCAGTACTTC. It specifies CASSLAAFQETQYF. The chain joins TRBV11-1 to TRBJ2-5; D gene uncertain. The CDR3 is 14 amino acids. Trimming removed 0 bases from V and 1 base from J, with 6 bases in between. The germline V gene encodes CDR1 SGHAT and CDR2 FQDESV (reference sequence).

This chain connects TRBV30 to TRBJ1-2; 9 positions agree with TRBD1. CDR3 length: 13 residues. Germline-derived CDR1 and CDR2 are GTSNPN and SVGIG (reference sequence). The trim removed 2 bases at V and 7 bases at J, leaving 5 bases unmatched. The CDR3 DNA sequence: TGTGCCTGGAGTTTACAGGGGGCGCGTGGCTACACCTTC. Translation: CAWSLQGARGYTF. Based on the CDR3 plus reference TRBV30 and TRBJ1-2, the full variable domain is SQTIHQWPATLVQPVGSPLSLECTVEGTSNPNLYWYRQAAGRGLQLLFYSVGIGQISSEVPQNLSASRPQDRQFILSSKKLLLSDSGFYLCAWSLQGARGYTFGSGTRLTVV.

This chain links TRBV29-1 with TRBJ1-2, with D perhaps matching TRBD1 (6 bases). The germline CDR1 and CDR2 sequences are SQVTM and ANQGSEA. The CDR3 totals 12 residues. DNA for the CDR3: TGCAGAGCCGGAGGGGGAAAATATGGCTACACCTTC. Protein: CRAGGGKYGYTF.